These T cell receptor beta chains were read from a single sample in a study of neurological immune-mediated disorders. One entry per CDR3 protein, called by TCRdb with MiXCR from the 5' RACE reads. This table holds more than 75,000 distinct CDR3 sequences, roughly 3.3% found once. The sample was PBMCs. The receptors originated from a woman between 50 and 59 years old with multiple sclerosis. Each CDR3 is given with its conserved first and last residue. A D gene is named only where the DNA matches it firmly. Clone size is given for some rows only: seen once, a few or many times, or a class if the clone is expanded.

j_call	v_call	d_call	clone_size	cdr3_nt	cdr3_aa
TRBJ2-5	TRBV5-6	TRBD1	many	TGTGCCAGCAGCTTACCTACAGGGGGACAAGAGACCCAGTACTTC	CASSLPTGGQETQYF
TRBJ2-7	TRBV5-1	.	many	TGCGCCAGCAGCTCCGGGGCTTCCTACGAGCAGTACTTC	CASSSGASYEQYF
TRBJ2-7	TRBV5-1	.	many	TGCGCCAGCAGCTTGCACGGAACCTACGAGCAGTACTTC	CASSLHGTYEQYF
TRBJ2-1	TRBV25-1	.	many	TGTGCCAGCAGTGAAACACAGCCAAGCTCCTACAATGAGCAGTTCTTC	CASSETQPSSYNEQFF
TRBJ2-7	TRBV4-1	.	many	TGCGCCAGCAGCCAAGATGGGCAGGGGAGGTACGAGCAGTACTTC	CASSQDGQGRYEQYF
TRBJ1-1	TRBV20-1	.	many	TGCAGTGCCAAGATGGGGGGCGCGAACACTGAAGCTTTCTTT	CSAKMGGANTEAFF
TRBJ2-1	TRBV28	TRBD1	many	TGTGCCAGCCTCCGGGGACAGTATGAGCAGTTCTTC	CASLRGQYEQFF
TRBJ2-1	TRBV5-6	.	many	TGTGCCAGCGGCCCAGGAGCTTATGAGCAGTTCTTC	CASGPGAYEQFF
TRBJ1-6	TRBV9	.	few	TGTGCCAGCAGCGTAGGTATACATGGTAATTCACCCCTCCACTTT	CASSVGIHGNSPLHF
TRBJ2-7	TRBV3-1	.	many	TGTGCCAGCAGCCAAGGACACCTTTCCTACGAGCAGTACTTC	CASSQGHLSYEQYF
TRBJ1-1	TRBV5-1	.	many	TGCGCCAGCAGAGGGCGGTGGCCCACTGAAGCTTTCTTT	CASRGRWPTEAFF
TRBJ1-4	TRBV4-2	.	many	TGTGCCAGCGAACCGACACCAGGGTCGGTGGGAAAACTGTTTTTT	CASEPTPGSVGKLFF
TRBJ2-5	TRBV7-6	.	many	TGTGCCAGCAGCTCAACTAGGGGAGAGACCCAGTACTTC	CASSSTRGETQYF
TRBJ1-1	TRBV14	.	many	TGTGCCAGCAGCCCACAGGGGAACACTGAAGCTTTCTTT	CASSPQGNTEAFF
TRBJ1-5	TRBV5-6	.	.	TGTGCCAGCAGCTTGTCCCGGGACGGCTATAGCAATAAGACCCAGAATTTT	CASSLSRDGYSNKTQNF
TRBJ2-3	TRBV11-2	.	many	TGTGCCAGCAGCTTCGGACATAAAGCTACGCAGTATTTT	CASSFGHKATQYF
TRBJ2-7	TRBV5-5	TRBD1	many	TGTGCCAGCAGCTTATCCGGCACAGGGGTCTCCTACGAGCAGTACTTC	CASSLSGTGVSYEQYF
TRBJ1-1	TRBV5-8	TRBD1	once	TGTGCCAGCAGCTGGTTGACAGGGGGGAACACTGAAGCTTTCTTT	CASSWLTGGNTEAFF
TRBJ2-2	TRBV5-1	.	many	TGCGCCAGCAGCTTGCCGAACACCGGGGAGCTGTTTTTT	CASSLPNTGELFF
TRBJ1-1	TRBV5-1	.	many	TGCGCCAGCTTTTCAAGAGTGGGGCATCCTGAAGCTTTCTTT	CASFSRVGHPEAFF
TRBJ1-5	TRBV20-1	.	many	TGCAGTGCCAGGAGCGCTTATAGCAATCAGCCCCAGCATTTT	CSARSAYSNQPQHF
TRBJ2-5	TRBV5-1	.	many	TGCGCCAGCAGCCGTTTAGGACCGCCTAACCAAGAGACCCAGTACTTC	CASSRLGPPNQETQYF
TRBJ2-2	TRBV7-2	.	many	TGTGCCAGCAGCTTAGATGTTGGCGGGGAGCTGTTTTTT	CASSLDVGGELFF
TRBJ1-2	TRBV4-3	.	many	TGCGCCAGCAGCCAAGATATCAAGCGCAGGGAAATTTCCGACTATGGCTACACCTTC	CASSQDIKRREISDYGYTF
TRBJ2-7	TRBV9	.	many	TGTGCCAGCAGCGTTGGGCCTGACTCCTACGAGCAGTACTTC	CASSVGPDSYEQYF
TRBJ1-1	TRBV12-3/TRBV12-4	.	.	TGTGCCAGCAGTTCCCACGGGGGGAAAACAGCTTTCTTT	CASSSHGGKTAFF
TRBJ2-5	TRBV3-1	TRBD2	many	TGTGCCAGCAGCCAAGGGCGGCTAGCGGGAAAAGAGACCCAGTACTTC	CASSQGRLAGKETQYF
TRBJ1-4	TRBV7-2	.	many	TGTGCCAGCAGCTTTGTGGGTGAAAAACTGTTTTTT	CASSFVGEKLFF
TRBJ1-1	TRBV20-1	TRBD1	many	TGCAGTGCTGCAGGGGACAGGAGGAACACTGAAGCTTTCTTT	CSAAGDRRNTEAFF
TRBJ1-1	TRBV2	.	few	TGTGCCGAAAGAATGAACACTGAAGCTTTCTTT	CAERMNTEAFF
TRBJ2-7	TRBV25-1	TRBD2	many	TGTGCCAGCAGTGAATGGGGTAGCGGGGGTTTCGAGCAGTACTTC	CASSEWGSGGFEQYF
TRBJ2-3	TRBV10-3	.	many	TGTGCCATCAGTGAGTCCCCGGCGGATACGCAGTATTTT	CAISESPADTQYF
TRBJ2-1	TRBV18	.	many	TGTGCCAGCTCACCAGAGAGGGTTGGTACTGAGCAGTTCTTC	CASSPERVGTEQFF
TRBJ2-1	TRBV2	TRBD2	few	TGTGCCAGCAGCGGACTAGCGGGGCGGGGGTACAATGAGCAGTTCTTC	CASSGLAGRGYNEQFF
TRBJ2-2	TRBV5-1	.	many	TGCGCCAGCAGCTTGGACGGGTCGGGGGTGAACACCGGGGAGCTGTTTTTT	CASSLDGSGVNTGELFF
TRBJ2-7	TRBV15	.	many	TGTGCCACCAGCAGGGGAGGGCAGGGGATCTACGAGCAGTACTTC	CATSRGGQGIYEQYF
TRBJ2-5	TRBV7-2	.	many	TGTGCCAGCAGCTTAGGCCAGAGGGTTCAAGAGACCCAGTACTTC	CASSLGQRVQETQYF
TRBJ2-3	TRBV7-2	TRBD2	many	TGTGCCAGCAGGAAGGGACTAGCGGGCACAGATACGCAGTATTTT	CASRKGLAGTDTQYF
TRBJ1-4	TRBV20-1	TRBD1	many	TGCAGTGCTTCGGGACAGGCGTGGACTGAAAAACTGTTTTTT	CSASGQAWTEKLFF
TRBJ2-1	TRBV12-3/TRBV12-4	.	many	TGTGCCAGCAGTTTAGGCGGTTCCTACAATGAGCAGTTCTTC	CASSLGGSYNEQFF
TRBJ1-1	TRBV4-2	TRBD1	many	TGTGCCAGCAGCCAAGCGGACAGGGTAGCTTTCTTT	CASSQADRVAFF
TRBJ2-6	TRBV7-3	TRBD1	many	TGTGCCAGCAGCCTGACGACAGGGCCCTCTGGGGCCAACGTCCTGACTTTC	CASSLTTGPSGANVLTF
TRBJ2-5	TRBV20-1	TRBD2	many	TGCAGTGCTAGAGATCGGGGAGGGCTAGCGGGGGGGCAGGAGACCCAGTACTTC	CSARDRGGLAGGQETQYF
TRBJ1-1	TRBV20-1	.	many	TGCAGTGTTCCCGAAACGGGGACTGAAGCTTTCTTT	CSVPETGTEAFF
TRBJ1-4	TRBV10-2	TRBD1	many	TGCGCCAGCAGTGAACAGGGGGGAACTCTGTTTTTT	CASSEQGGTLFF